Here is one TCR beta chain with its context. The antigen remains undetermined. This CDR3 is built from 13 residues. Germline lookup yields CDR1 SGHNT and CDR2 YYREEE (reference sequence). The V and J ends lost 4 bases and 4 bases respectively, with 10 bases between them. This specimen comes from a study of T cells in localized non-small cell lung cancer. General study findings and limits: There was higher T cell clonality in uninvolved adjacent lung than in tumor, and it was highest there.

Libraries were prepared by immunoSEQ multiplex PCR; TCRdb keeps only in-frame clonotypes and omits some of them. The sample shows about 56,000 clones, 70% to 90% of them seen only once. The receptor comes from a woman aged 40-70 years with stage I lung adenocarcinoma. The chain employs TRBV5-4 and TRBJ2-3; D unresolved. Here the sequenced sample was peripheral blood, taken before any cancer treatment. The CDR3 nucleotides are TGTGCCAGCAGCCTTGGGCCGTCAGATACGCAGTATTTT. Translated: CASSLGPSDTQYF.